A selection of T cell receptor beta chains follows, all from one sample in a study of regulatory T cells in long-lasting Graves disease. MiXCR, run by TCRdb on the multiplex PCR reads, gives a single entry per CDR3 protein. The data show roughly 400,000 distinct CDR3 sequences, less than 25% seen once. Here the sequenced sample was peripheral blood mononuclear cells (PBMCs), taken when the disease was refractory, from a patient treated with antithyroid drugs. Receptor source: a female donor with Graves disease. Each CDR3 is given with its conserved first and last residue. A D gene is named only where the DNA matches it firmly. The size field is filled for only some rows; it gives once, few, many or a size class.

D | J | V | size | DNA | CDR3
. | TRBJ2-7 | TRBV12-3/TRBV12-4 | many | TGTGCCAGCAGTTTAAGGGATAACTACGAGCAGTACTTC | CASSLRDNYEQYF
. | TRBJ2-5 | TRBV20-1 | many | TGCAGTGCGCCCAGGACGCGAAACCAAGAGACCCAGTACTTC | CSAPRTRNQETQYF
. | TRBJ2-5 | TRBV6-1 | many | TGTGCCAGCAGTGAATACCGGGGGCAAGAGACCCAGTACTTC | CASSEYRGQETQYF
. | TRBJ2-5 | TRBV28 | few | TGTGCCACCGTGCGGCGGAACCAAGAGACCCAGTACTTC | CATVRRNQETQYF
. | TRBJ2-2 | TRBV24-1 | few | TGTGCCACCAGTGCGGCCCAGGCGAACACCGGGGAGCTGTTTTTT | CATSAAQANTGELFF
. | TRBJ2-7 | TRBV27 | . | TGTGCCAGCAGTTTCCTAGACAGTATTTACGAGCAGTACTTC | CASSFLDSIYEQYF
TRBD2 | TRBJ2-7 | TRBV3-1 | . | TGTGCCAGCAGCCAAGAAGGCGGGAGGCACAGGGACGAGCAGTACTTC | CASSQEGGRHRDEQYF
. | TRBJ2-2 | TRBV20-1 | . | TGCAGTGCTAGAAATAGTCCCGGGGAGCTGTTTTTT | CSARNSPGELFF
. | TRBJ2-3 | TRBV2 | . | TGTGCCAGCAATAAAGGACATACCGTCACAGATACGCAGTATTTT | CASNKGHTVTDTQYF
TRBD2 | TRBJ2-5 | TRBV7-6 | few | TGTGCCAGCAGCTTTCTAGCGGGCCTCCAAGAGACCCAGTACTTC | CASSFLAGLQETQYF
. | TRBJ1-2 | TRBV7-2 | few | TGTGCCAGCAGCGGGAACACCGAGGGGGGTAACTATGGCTACACCTTC | CASSGNTEGGNYGYTF
. | TRBJ2-6 | TRBV11-2 | . | TGTGCCAGCAGTTCCACATTCTCTGGGGCCAACGTCCTGACTTTC | CASSSTFSGANVLTF
. | TRBJ1-2 | TRBV2 | many | TGTGCCAGCAGTGAACAAGGGTCAGGGCAGGGCTACACCTTC | CASSEQGSGQGYTF
. | TRBJ1-1 | TRBV20-1 | . | TGCAGTGCTGCTTACGGGGTGAACACTGAAGCTTTCTTT | CSAAYGVNTEAFF
. | TRBJ1-1 | TRBV6-1 | many | TGTGCCAGCCGACCGCCCGGGTCGATTACTGAAGCTTTCTTT | CASRPPGSITEAFF
. | TRBJ1-5 | TRBV18 | . | TGTGCCAGCTCACCACAGGGGACAAATAGCAATCAGCCCCAGCATTTT | CASSPQGTNSNQPQHF
TRBD2 | TRBJ2-7 | TRBV12-3/TRBV12-4 | . | TGTGCCAGCAGTCAACCGGGAGGGCTAACCTACGAGCAGTACTTC | CASSQPGGLTYEQYF
. | TRBJ2-7 | TRBV27 | . | TGTGCCAGCGGGAACTACGAGCAGTACTTC | CASGNYEQYF
TRBD1 | TRBJ1-2 | TRBV20-1 | few | TGCAGTGCTAAACAGGGGGCAGGGGGCTACACCTTC | CSAKQGAGGYTF
TRBD2 | TRBJ2-7 | TRBV12-3/TRBV12-4 | many | TGTGCCAGCAGTTTAGGGACTAGCGGGAGGTACGTGCAGTACTTC | CASSLGTSGRYVQYF
. | TRBJ2-5 | TRBV6-8 | . | TGTGCCAGCAGCGGACTGGCGGACAGCCTGGGGGAGACCCAGTACTTC | CASSGLADSLGETQYF
. | TRBJ1-2 | TRBV7-2 | few | TGTGCCAGCAGGCCTGGGGGTGGCGCTGGCTATGGCTACACCTTC | CASRPGGGAGYGYTF
TRBD1 | TRBJ2-5 | TRBV12-3/TRBV12-4 | many | TGTGCCAGCAGTTTAGGACAGGGATTGCAAGAGACCCAGTACTTC | CASSLGQGLQETQYF
. | TRBJ2-7 | TRBV10-3 | many | TGTGCCATCAGTGAACAGGGAGGCTCCTACGAGCAGTACTTC | CAISEQGGSYEQYF
. | TRBJ2-7 | TRBV15 | . | TGTGCCACCAGCAGAGCGGGGTACGAGCAGTACTTC | CATSRAGYEQYF
TRBD2 | TRBJ2-7 | TRBV27 | many | TGTGCCAGCAGTTTATGGCCTAGCGGGGGCGACGAGCAGTACTTC | CASSLWPSGGDEQYF
. | TRBJ1-1 | TRBV28 | many | TGTGCCAGCAGTTTGGGACATTCGAACACTGAAGCTTTCTTT | CASSLGHSNTEAFF
. | TRBJ1-1 | TRBV20-1 | . | TGCAGTGCTAGAGACACGTACCGGGACACATTCACTGAAGCTTTCTTT | CSARDTYRDTFTEAFF
. | TRBJ2-2 | TRBV18 | . | TGTGCCAGCTCACCGTTGGCCCTACAAGACGGGGAGCTGTTTTTT | CASSPLALQDGELFF
. | TRBJ2-7 | TRBV19 | . | TGTGCCAGTAGTATTGAGGACTCAGACTACGAGCAGTACTTC | CASSIEDSDYEQYF
TRBD1 | TRBJ2-7 | TRBV6-1 | few | TGTGCCAGTGACGGGGGACAGGGGCTTCGAGAGCAGTACTTC | CASDGGQGLREQYF
. | TRBJ2-7 | TRBV27 | many | TGTGCCAGCAGCCTAGGCGTGGCCTTCACCGGTTCCTACGAGCAGTACTTC | CASSLGVAFTGSYEQYF
. | TRBJ2-2 | TRBV27 | . | TGTGCCAGCAGCCCCCAGTCGAGGGAAGGGACCGGGGAGCTGTTTTTT | CASSPQSREGTGELFF
. | TRBJ2-2 | TRBV18 | many | TGTGCCAGCAGTCCCGCTACCGGGGAGCTGTTTTTT | CASSPATGELFF
. | TRBJ1-2 | TRBV4-1 | . | TGCGCCAGCAGCCAAGAGGGCGGGAATAACTATGGCTACACCTTC | CASSQEGGNNYGYTF
. | TRBJ2-5 | TRBV25-1 | . | TGTGCCAGCACCGAATGGGGGGTGGAGACCCAGTACTTC | CASTEWGVETQYF
. | TRBJ1-1 | TRBV29-1 | . | TGCAGCGCCAGAATCGGCGGGGGGACTTTCTTT | CSARIGGGTFF